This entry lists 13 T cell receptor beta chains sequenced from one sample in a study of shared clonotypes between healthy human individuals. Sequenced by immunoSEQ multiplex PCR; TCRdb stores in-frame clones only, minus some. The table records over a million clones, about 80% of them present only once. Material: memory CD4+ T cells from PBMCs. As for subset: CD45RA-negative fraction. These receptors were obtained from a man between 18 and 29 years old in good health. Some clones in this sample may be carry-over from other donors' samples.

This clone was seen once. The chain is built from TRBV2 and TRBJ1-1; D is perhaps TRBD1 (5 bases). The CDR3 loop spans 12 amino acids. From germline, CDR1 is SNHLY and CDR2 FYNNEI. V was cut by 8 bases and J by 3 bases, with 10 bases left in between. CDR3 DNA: TGTGCCAGCCTGGGACCGCACACTGAAGCTTTCTTT. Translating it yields CASLGPHTEAFF.

CDR3 sequence: CASSPLREKLFF. The DNA for the CDR3 is TGTGCCAGCAGCCCACTCCGTGAAAAACTGTTTTTT. The chain combines TRBV11-2 with TRBJ1-4; the D is unclear. The V end lost 5 bases, the J end lost 7 bases, and 8 bases lay between the germline ends. Germline V gene sequence: CDR1 SGHAT, CDR2 FQNNGV. This CDR3 has 12 amino acids. The variable domain in full, completed from reference TRBV11-2 and TRBJ1-4, reads EAGVAQSPRYKIIEKRQSVAFWCNPISGHATLYWYQQILGQGPKLLIQFQNNGVVDDSQLPKDRFSAERLKGVDSTLKIQPAKLEDSAVYLCASSPLREKLFFGSGTQLSVL.

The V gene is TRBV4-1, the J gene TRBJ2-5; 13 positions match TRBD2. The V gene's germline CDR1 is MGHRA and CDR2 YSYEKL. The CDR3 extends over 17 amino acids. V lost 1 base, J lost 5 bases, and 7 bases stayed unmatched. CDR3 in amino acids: CASSQGGLAGDGETQYF. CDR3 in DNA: TGCGCCAGCAGCCAAGGCGGACTAGCGGGAGATGGCGAGACCCAGTACTTC.

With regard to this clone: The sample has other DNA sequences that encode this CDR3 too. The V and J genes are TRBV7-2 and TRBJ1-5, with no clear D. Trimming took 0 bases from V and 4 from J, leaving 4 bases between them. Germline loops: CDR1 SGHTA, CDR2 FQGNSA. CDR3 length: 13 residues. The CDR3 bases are TGTGCCAGCAGCTTAGCGAGGAATCAGCCCCAGCATTTT. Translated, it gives CASSLARNQPQHF.

Here the CDR3 reads CASRRGMDGYTF. The CDR3 region has the DNA TGTGCCAGCAGAAGGGGGATGGATGGCTACACCTTC. This rearrangement joins TRBV6-6 to TRBJ1-2; a weak D match, TRBD1 (6 bases). The germline V gene encodes CDR1 MNHNY and CDR2 SVGAGI (reference sequence). Trimming removed 6 bases at V and 6 bases at J, with 11 bases between. The CDR3 totals 12 residues.

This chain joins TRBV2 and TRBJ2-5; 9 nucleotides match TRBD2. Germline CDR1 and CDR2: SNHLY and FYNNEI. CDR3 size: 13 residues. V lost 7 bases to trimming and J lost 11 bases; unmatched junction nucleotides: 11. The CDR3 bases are TGTGCCAGCACTCCCGACGCGGGAGGGGAGCAGTACTTC. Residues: CASTPDAGGEQYF.

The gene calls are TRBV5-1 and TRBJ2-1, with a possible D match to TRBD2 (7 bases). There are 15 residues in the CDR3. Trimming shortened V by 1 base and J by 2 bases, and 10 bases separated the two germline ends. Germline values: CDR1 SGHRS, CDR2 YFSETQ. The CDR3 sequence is CASSLTGRAYNEQFF. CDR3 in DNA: TGCGCCAGCAGCTTGACAGGGAGGGCCTACAATGAGCAGTTCTTC. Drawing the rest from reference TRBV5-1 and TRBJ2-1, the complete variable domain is KAGVTQTPRYLIKTRGQQVTLSCSPISGHRSVSWYQQTPGQGLQFLFEYFSETQRNKGNFPGRFSGRQFSNSRSEMNVSTLELGDSALYLCASSLTGRAYNEQFFGPGTRLTVL.

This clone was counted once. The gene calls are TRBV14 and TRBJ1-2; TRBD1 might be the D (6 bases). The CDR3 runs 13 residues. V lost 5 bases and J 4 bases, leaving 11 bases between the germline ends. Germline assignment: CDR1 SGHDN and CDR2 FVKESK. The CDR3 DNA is TGTGCCAGCAGCACCGGGGGCGGCTATGGCTACACCTTC. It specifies CASSTGGGYGYTF.

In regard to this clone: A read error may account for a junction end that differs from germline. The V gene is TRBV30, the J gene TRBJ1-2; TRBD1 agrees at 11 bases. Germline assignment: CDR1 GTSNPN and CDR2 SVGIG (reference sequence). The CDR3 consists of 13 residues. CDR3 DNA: TGTGCCGGGAGCCGGACAGGGGGCAGTGGCTACACCTTC. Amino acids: CAGSRTGGSGYTF.

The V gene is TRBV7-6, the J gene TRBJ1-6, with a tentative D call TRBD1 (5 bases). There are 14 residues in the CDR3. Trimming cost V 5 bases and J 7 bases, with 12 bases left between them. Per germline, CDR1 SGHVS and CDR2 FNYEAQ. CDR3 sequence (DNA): TGTGCCAGCAGCACACCCGGGGCAAATTCACCCCTCCACTTT. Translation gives CASSTPGANSPLHF.

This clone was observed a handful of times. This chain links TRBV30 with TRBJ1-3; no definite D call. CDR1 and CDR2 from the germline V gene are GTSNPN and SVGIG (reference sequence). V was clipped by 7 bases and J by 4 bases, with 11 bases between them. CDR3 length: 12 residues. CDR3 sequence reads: CASVRAGNTIYF. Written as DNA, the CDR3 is TGTGCCTCCGTACGAGCGGGAAACACCATATATTTT.

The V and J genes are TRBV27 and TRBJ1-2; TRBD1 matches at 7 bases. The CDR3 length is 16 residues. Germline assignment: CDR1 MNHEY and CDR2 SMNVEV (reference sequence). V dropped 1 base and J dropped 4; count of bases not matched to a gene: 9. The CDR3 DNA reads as TGTGCCAGCAGTTTATTACGGGGACAGAGATCCTATGGCTACACCTTC. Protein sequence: CASSLLRGQRSYGYTF.

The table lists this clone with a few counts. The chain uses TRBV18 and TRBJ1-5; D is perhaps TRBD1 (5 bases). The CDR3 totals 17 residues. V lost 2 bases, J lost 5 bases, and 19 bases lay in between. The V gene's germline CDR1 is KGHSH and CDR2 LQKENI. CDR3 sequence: CASSPMSVRVGDQPQHF. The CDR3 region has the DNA TGTGCCAGCTCACCAATGTCAGTAAGGGTGGGGGATCAGCCCCAGCATTTT.